These 20 T cell receptor beta chains share one sample of origin, sequenced in a study of early T cells in non-severe SARS-CoV-2 infection. TCRdb reprocessed the 5' RACE reads via MiXCR and lists one record per CDR3 protein. The sample consists of 26,000 or so distinct CDR3 sequences, 4.6% of them appearing once. This specimen was whole blood, taken at baseline. All receptors derive from an adult who was a healthcare worker with PCR-confirmed SARS-CoV-2 infection or an uninfected control (not recorded which).

This clonotype was counted many times. The chain links TRBV11-2 to TRBJ2-3, with TRBD2 matching 14 bases. Germline-derived CDR1 and CDR2 are SGHAT and FQNNGV. The length of the CDR3 is 17 residues. J lost 4 bases, V lost 5 bases, and 8 bases had no gene match. For the CDR3, the DNA is TGTGCCAGCAGCCCCCTGGGACTAGCGGGAGTTGCAGATACGCAGTATTTT. Translating it yields CASSPLGLAGVADTQYF.

This clonotype was recorded at least ten times. The gene calls are TRBV10-3 and TRBJ2-7, with D perhaps matching TRBD2 (6 bases). Germline V gene data show CDR1 as ENHRY and CDR2 as SYGVKD. V gave up 0 bases and J gave up 6 bases, with 9 bases separating them. The CDR3 covers 13 residues. CDR3 bases: TGTGCCATCAGTGAGTCGGGGGGTCCCGAGCAGTACTTC. It codes for CAISESGGPEQYF.

This clonotype was seen repeatedly, ten times or more. The rearrangement joins TRBV24-1 to TRBJ2-2, with a weak D call TRBD1 (5 bases). CDR1 is KGHDR and CDR2 is SFDVKD in the germline V gene. This CDR3 has 17 amino acids. V was shortened by 1 base and J by 5 bases, with 16 bases between the two germline ends. The DNA for the CDR3 is TGTGCCACCAGTGATTTAAAAGACAGTGCGAGTACCGGGGAGCTGTTTTTT. It specifies CATSDLKDSASTGELFF.

This clonotype was seen ten or more times. The rearrangement uses TRBV20-1 and TRBJ1-1; TRBD1 is a possible D gene (5 bases). Per the germline V gene, CDR1 is DFQATT and CDR2 is SNEGSKA (reference sequence). Trimming removed 6 bases from V and 1 base from J, with 18 bases in between. There are 15 residues in the CDR3. CDR3 sequence reads: CSALLWDGKNTEAFF. CDR3 nucleotide sequence: TGCAGTGCCTTATTATGGGACGGAAAGAACACTGAAGCTTTCTTT.

By sample fraction, this clonotype is medium-sized. The chain has TRBV18 and TRBJ1-2, with a weak D call TRBD1 (5 bases). Germline assignment: CDR1 KGHSH and CDR2 LQKENI. V lost 3 bases, J lost 6 bases, and 20 bases lay in between. This CDR3 is built from 16 residues. The CDR3 protein is CASSPQQGQRLDGYTF. In nucleotides, the CDR3 is TGTGCCAGCTCACCTCAGCAGGGTCAGAGGTTAGATGGCTACACCTTC.

The V call is TRBV3-1, the J call TRBJ2-7; 7 positions match TRBD1. With V trimmed by 4 bases and J by 0 bases, 6 bases remained unmatched. The germline CDR1 and CDR2 sequences are LGHDT and YNNKEL (reference sequence). CDR3 length: 15 residues. Here the CDR3 DNA reads TGTGCCAGCAGCCCCAGACAGGGCATCTCCTACGAGCAGTACTTC. This gives the protein CASSPRQGISYEQYF.

The chain recombines TRBV13 with TRBJ2-7; no reliable D call. This CDR3 has 15 amino acids. V shed 0 bases and J shed 3 bases, with 12 bases lying between them. Germline V gene data show CDR1 as PRHDT and CDR2 as FYEKMQ (reference sequence). CDR3 nucleotides: TGTGCCAGCAGCTTAGGTCGGCTACCCGACTACGAGCAGTACTTC. Its translation: CASSLGRLPDYEQYF.

The table lists this clonotype with a few counts. The rearrangement uses TRBV9 and TRBJ1-5; 7 bases line up with TRBD1. CDR3 length: 14 residues. Germline V CDR1 and CDR2: SGDLS, YYNGEE. The V gene end was trimmed by 3 bases and the J gene end by 7 bases; junction bases not matched to a gene: 7. The CDR3 bases are TGTGCCAGCAGCGCCCGGGACAGCAGACAGCCCCAGCATTTT. Translating it yields CASSARDSRQPQHF.

This clonotype has just a few counts. The rearrangement joins TRBV6-6 to TRBJ2-7; D is uncertain. Germline V gene data show CDR1 as MNHNY and CDR2 as SVGAGI (reference sequence). CDR3 length: 14 amino acids. The V and J ends lost 0 bases and 7 bases respectively, with 13 bases between them. Written as DNA, the CDR3 is TGTGCCAGCAGTTACTCGACGACCCCCTGGGAGCAGTACTTC. Protein product: CASSYSTTPWEQYF.

The table lists this clonotype with many counts. The CDR3 DNA follows: TGTGCCAGCAGCTCCGGACGGCGCACTGAAGCTTTCTTT. It specifies CASSSGRRTEAFF. This sequence joins TRBV7-2 and TRBJ1-1, with D uncertain. CDR1 and CDR2 (germline): SGHTA, FQGNSA. CDR3 size: 13 residues. V was clipped by 4 bases and J by 4 bases, with 10 bases between them.

This clonotype came up many times. V and J are TRBV12-3 or TRBV12-4 and TRBJ1-4; D gene unclear. V lost 3 bases and J 7 bases, leaving 6 bases between the germline ends. This CDR3 region has 12 residues. The CDR3 spells CASSFETEKLFF. In nucleotides, the CDR3 is TGTGCCAGCAGTTTCGAGACTGAAAAACTGTTTTTT.

The chain uses TRBV20-1 and TRBJ2-7, with 11 bases that match TRBD2. Trimming took 0 bases from V and 3 from J; bases not matched to a gene: 1. The CDR3 is 14 amino acids. Germline CDR1 is DFQATT and CDR2 is SNEGSKA (reference sequence). CDR3 coding DNA: TGCAGTGCTAGAGAGACTAGCGGGGTCTACGAGCAGTACTTC. Amino acids: CSARETSGVYEQYF.

In its sample, this clonotype was seen many times. This chain connects TRBV2 to TRBJ2-1, with 9 bases identical to TRBD2. Per the germline V gene, CDR1 is SNHLY and CDR2 is FYNNEI. J was trimmed by 9 bases and V by 7 bases; bases with no gene match: 10. CDR3 size: 14 residues. CDR3 sequence (DNA): TGTGCCAGCATTAGGACTAGCGCAGTAGGTGAGCAGTTCTTC. It specifies CASIRTSAVGEQFF.

Many counts were recorded for this clonotype. J is TRBJ2-2 and V is TRBV29-1; 9 bases are a match to TRBD2. Germline trimming cut 7 bases from V and 3 bases from J; bases unmatched to any gene: 9. Germline V CDR1 and CDR2: SQVTM, ANQGSEA. The CDR3 contains 15 residues. The CDR3 DNA sequence: TGCAGCGCCCTCGGAGCGGGGGGCTACACCGGGGAGCTGTTTTTT. The encoded protein is CSALGAGGYTGELFF.

This clonotype was seen many times. The rearrangement joins TRBV29-1 to TRBJ2-7; 8 bases agree with TRBD1. The germline CDR1 and CDR2 sequences are SQVTM and ANQGSEA. J was trimmed by 7 bases and V by 6 bases; bases with no gene match: 8. The CDR3 runs to 12 residues. CDR3 loop: CSVGQVAREQYF. The CDR3 DNA follows: TGCAGCGTGGGACAGGTCGCTCGGGAGCAGTACTTC.

This clonotype was picked up many times. V gene TRBV29-1 combines with J gene TRBJ2-7; D may be TRBD1 (5 bases). The CDR3 is made up of 12 amino acids. Germline V lookup: CDR1 SQVTM, CDR2 ANQGSEA. Trimming shortened V by 4 bases and J by 4 bases, and 11 bases separated the two germline ends. DNA for the CDR3: TGCAGCGTTGGTCAGGGAAGGTACGAGCAGTACTTC. It encodes CSVGQGRYEQYF.

Ten or more counts support this clonotype. The CDR3 region is CASSQTRNTEAFF. CDR3 sequence (DNA): TGTGCCAGCAGCCAGACAAGGAACACTGAAGCTTTCTTT. This chain links TRBV14 with TRBJ1-1; D unclear. V lost 3 bases and J 1 base, leaving 6 bases between the germline ends. Germline V gives CDR1 SGHDN, CDR2 FVKESK. This CDR3 contains 13 residues.

This clonotype has more than one count but fewer than ten. J is TRBJ1-1 and V is TRBV5-4; D is unclear. V was trimmed by 1 base and J by 1 base, leaving 11 bases between them. In germline, CDR1 is SGHNT, CDR2 YYREEE (reference sequence). This CDR3 has 15 residues. CDR3 sequence reads: CASSLSGSGNTEAFF. The CDR3 coding sequence is TGTGCCAGCAGCTTGTCGGGTTCAGGGAACACTGAAGCTTTCTTT.

This clonotype was counted many times. The chain couples TRBV10-2 to TRBJ1-1; the D is unclear. Trimming took off 0 bases at V and 1 base at J, with 3 bases between the two ends. Germline lookup yields CDR1 WSHSY and CDR2 SAAADI. The CDR3 sequence is 13 residues long. CDR3: CASSESWNTEAFF. CDR3 nucleotide sequence: TGCGCCAGCAGTGAGTCTTGGAACACTGAAGCTTTCTTT.

This clonotype was found many times. The chain joins TRBV19 to TRBJ2-1; TRBD2 matches 10 bases. The CDR3 contains 16 residues. Unmatched junction bases numbered 11, after V lost 7 bases and J lost 5 bases. Germline CDR1 and CDR2: LNHDA and SQIVND (reference sequence). The CDR3: CASTGGLAGVDNEQFF. The CDR3 DNA follows: TGTGCCAGTACTGGGGGGCTAGCGGGAGTAGACAATGAGCAGTTCTTC. Filled out from reference TRBV19 and TRBJ2-1, the complete variable domain reads DGGITQSPKYLFRKEGQNVTLSCEQNLNHDAMYWYRQDPGQGLRLIYYSQIVNDFQKGDIAEGYSVSREKKESFPLTVTSAQKNPTAFYLCASTGGLAGVDNEQFFGPGTRLTVL.